This T cell receptor beta chain was captured in a study of shared clonotypes between healthy human individuals. The wider study: The plates for each donor numbered three CD4 naive, three CD4 memory, two CD8 naive and one CD8 memory.

In germline, CDR1 is SGHRS, CDR2 YFSETQ. The CDR3 totals 15 residues. V lost 4 bases and J 6 bases, leaving 17 bases between the germline ends. It was across several immunoSEQ plates that each subset's genomic DNA was evenly split. Method: immunoSEQ multiplex PCR; TCRdb's copy keeps in-frame clones and lacks some. The data show a few million clones, 80% to 95% seen once. This TCR was recovered from a man between 18 and 35 years old in good health. Some clones in this sample may be carry-over from other donors' samples. This rearrangement joins TRBV5-1 to TRBJ2-1; a possible D gene is TRBD1 (6 bases). Sequenced input: naive CD4+ T cells from PBMCs. Subset given: CD45RA+ positively selected. CDR3 DNA: TGCGCCAGCAGCCAGGGGTCGGGAAGTCCCAATGAGCAGTTCTTC. Its protein product is CASSQGSGSPNEQFF.